A selection of T cell receptor beta chains follows, all from one sample in a study of T cell repertoires in cytomegalovirus infection. TCRdb itself ran the reads through MiXCR, one entry per CDR3 protein. This sample has about 160,000 distinct CDR3 sequences, with about 22% found just once. No antigen has been assigned to these receptors. The sequences come from CD8+ T cells from cultured PBMCs, collected from culture after CMV antigen stimulation. These receptors came from a human donor in good health (CMV status not recorded). Some clones in this sample may be carry-over from other donors' samples. CDR3s include the opening cysteine and the closing phenylalanine or tryptophan. A D gene is named only where the DNA matches it firmly. Clone sizes are given selectively: once, few, many, or a class where the clone is expanded.

D gene: -
clone size: few
J gene: TRBJ2-3
V gene: TRBV7-6
CDR3 DNA: TGTGCCAGCAGCCGGGACGTCTCCACAGATACGCAGTATTTT
CDR3 protein: CASSRDVSTDTQYF

D gene: -
clone size: few
J gene: TRBJ1-2
V gene: TRBV7-9
CDR3 DNA: TGTGCCAGCAGCTTATTCACCACTACCCGGAATAAGTATGGCTACACCTTC
CDR3 protein: CASSLFTTTRNKYGYTF

D gene: -
clone size: few
J gene: TRBJ1-5
V gene: TRBV27
CDR3 DNA: TGTGCCAGCTCTAGACGGGATCGCAATCAGCCCCAGCATTTT
CDR3 protein: CASSRRDRNQPQHF

D gene: TRBD1
clone size: -
J gene: TRBJ2-7
V gene: TRBV7-2
CDR3 DNA: TGTGCCAGCAGTCCTGGGACAGGGGAATTTTACGAGCAGTACTTC
CDR3 protein: CASSPGTGEFYEQYF

D gene: -
clone size: -
J gene: TRBJ1-2
V gene: TRBV7-2
CDR3 DNA: TGTGCCAGCAGGCAAACGGACGGAAATAACTATGGCTACACCTTC
CDR3 protein: CASRQTDGNNYGYTF

D gene: -
clone size: -
J gene: TRBJ1-1
V gene: TRBV7-9
CDR3 DNA: TGTGCCAGCAGCCCTCCAGGGTACACTGAAGCTTTCTTT
CDR3 protein: CASSPPGYTEAFF

D gene: -
clone size: once
J gene: TRBJ1-4
V gene: TRBV20-1
CDR3 DNA: TGCAGTGCTCCAATCTACCAGGGTAATGAAAAACTGTTTTTT
CDR3 protein: CSAPIYQGNEKLFF

D gene: -
clone size: -
J gene: TRBJ2-5
V gene: TRBV13
CDR3 DNA: TGTGCCAGCAGCTCCTCGCGGCAAGAGACCCAGTACTTC
CDR3 protein: CASSSSRQETQYF

D gene: -
clone size: once
J gene: TRBJ1-2
V gene: TRBV6-6
CDR3 DNA: TGTTCCAGCAGTTACTCGTCTGCAGGAAACTATGGCTACACCTTC
CDR3 protein: CSSSYSSAGNYGYTF

D gene: -
clone size: -
J gene: TRBJ2-7
V gene: TRBV7-8
CDR3 DNA: TGTGCCAGCAGCATTCCCCAGGGTGTTCTCTCCTACGAGCAGTACTTC
CDR3 protein: CASSIPQGVLSYEQYF

D gene: -
clone size: few
J gene: TRBJ2-7
V gene: TRBV6-2/TRBV6-3
CDR3 DNA: TGTGCCAGCAGTCGACAGGTATACCCCTCCCGGGCCTACGAGCAGTACTTC
CDR3 protein: CASSRQVYPSRAYEQYF

D gene: -
clone size: -
J gene: TRBJ2-3
V gene: TRBV4-1
CDR3 DNA: TGCGCCAGCAGCCTTCGGAGCCAGAACACAGATACGCAGTATTTT
CDR3 protein: CASSLRSQNTDTQYF

D gene: -
clone size: -
J gene: TRBJ2-2
V gene: TRBV12-3/TRBV12-4
CDR3 DNA: TGTGCCAGCAGTTTAGGCCAGACCGGGGAGCTGTTTTTT
CDR3 protein: CASSLGQTGELFF

D gene: -
clone size: many
J gene: TRBJ2-7
V gene: TRBV6-1
CDR3 DNA: TGTGCCAGCACTCTGGGACACTACGAGCAGTACTTC
CDR3 protein: CASTLGHYEQYF

D gene: TRBD2
clone size: -
J gene: TRBJ2-7
V gene: TRBV7-8
CDR3 DNA: TGTGCCAGCAGCCCCACACGCGGGGGGGCTGGCGAGCAGTACTTC
CDR3 protein: CASSPTRGGAGEQYF

D gene: -
clone size: few
J gene: TRBJ1-1
V gene: TRBV6-2/TRBV6-3
CDR3 DNA: TGTGCCACCCAAGGATGGAAGGGGTACACTGAAGCTTTCTTT
CDR3 protein: CATQGWKGYTEAFF

D gene: TRBD2
clone size: -
J gene: TRBJ2-7
V gene: TRBV7-2
CDR3 DNA: TGTGCCAGCAGCGACGGACTAGCCGTCCACGAGCAGTACTTC
CDR3 protein: CASSDGLAVHEQYF

D gene: TRBD1
clone size: -
J gene: TRBJ1-4
V gene: TRBV7-2
CDR3 DNA: TGTGCCAGCAGCTGGGACAGGGATTTTGAAAAACTGTTTTTT
CDR3 protein: CASSWDRDFEKLFF

D gene: -
clone size: -
J gene: TRBJ1-3
V gene: TRBV7-9
CDR3 DNA: TGTGCCAGCAGCTTACCTGGTTGGGGAAACACCATATATTTT
CDR3 protein: CASSLPGWGNTIYF

D gene: TRBD1
clone size: few
J gene: TRBJ1-6
V gene: TRBV7-2
CDR3 DNA: TGTGCCAGCAGCCAATGGGACAGTTATAATTCACCCCTCCACTTT
CDR3 protein: CASSQWDSYNSPLHF

D gene: -
clone size: -
J gene: TRBJ2-1
V gene: TRBV20-1
CDR3 DNA: TGCAGTGCCCGGGCCATTTCAGCGTCCTACAATGAGCAGTTCTTC
CDR3 protein: CSARAISASYNEQFF

D gene: -
clone size: -
J gene: TRBJ1-6
V gene: TRBV7-2
CDR3 DNA: TGTGCCAGCAGCTTTCAGCTATTGAGCTCCTATAATTCACCCCTCCACTTT
CDR3 protein: CASSFQLLSSYNSPLHF

D gene: TRBD1
clone size: -
J gene: TRBJ1-1
V gene: TRBV4-2
CDR3 DNA: TGTGCCAGCAGCCTAATAACAGGGGTCCCGGCAGCTTTCTTT
CDR3 protein: CASSLITGVPAAFF

D gene: -
clone size: few
J gene: TRBJ2-1
V gene: TRBV12-3/TRBV12-4
CDR3 DNA: TGTGCCAGCAGTCTGGGGGGGGCGGCTGTCTATGAGCAGTTCTTC
CDR3 protein: CASSLGGAAVYEQFF

D gene: -
clone size: -
J gene: TRBJ2-3
V gene: TRBV7-2
CDR3 DNA: TGTGCCAGCAGCTCGCTCACTAGGGGGAGCACAGATACGCAGTATTTT
CDR3 protein: CASSSLTRGSTDTQYF

D gene: -
clone size: -
J gene: TRBJ2-5
V gene: TRBV6-2/TRBV6-3
CDR3 DNA: TGTGCCCGCAGTTCTCGGCGAATCATCCAAGAGACCCAGTACTTC
CDR3 protein: CARSSRRIIQETQYF

D gene: TRBD2
clone size: few
J gene: TRBJ2-2
V gene: TRBV7-2
CDR3 DNA: TGTGCCAGCAGCTGGCGGAGCGGGGGGACCACCGGGGAGCTGTTTTTT
CDR3 protein: CASSWRSGGTTGELFF

D gene: -
clone size: few
J gene: TRBJ1-5
V gene: TRBV7-2
CDR3 DNA: TGTGCCAGCAGCCTGGGGGTCCAGGTTAATCAGCCCCAGCATTTT
CDR3 protein: CASSLGVQVNQPQHF

D gene: -
clone size: -
J gene: TRBJ2-1
V gene: TRBV12-3/TRBV12-4
CDR3 DNA: TGTGCCAGCACTCGACGGGGGAGCTCCTACAATGAGCAGTTCTTC
CDR3 protein: CASTRRGSSYNEQFF

D gene: -
clone size: -
J gene: TRBJ1-3
V gene: TRBV12-3/TRBV12-4
CDR3 DNA: TGTGCCAGCAGTTTAGGGGCAGCCTATACTGGAAACACCATATATTTT
CDR3 protein: CASSLGAAYTGNTIYF

D gene: -
clone size: -
J gene: TRBJ1-2
V gene: TRBV9
CDR3 DNA: TGTGCCAGCAGCCCCCCCACAGCTAACTATGGCTACACCTTC
CDR3 protein: CASSPPTANYGYTF

D gene: TRBD1
clone size: -
J gene: TRBJ1-1
V gene: TRBV4-2
CDR3 DNA: TGTGCCAGCAGCCAACTACAGGGGATGGACACTGAAGCTTTCTTT
CDR3 protein: CASSQLQGMDTEAFF

D gene: -
clone size: many
J gene: TRBJ1-2
V gene: TRBV4-1
CDR3 DNA: TGCGCCAGCAGCCAAGGAGGGTCTCCGAACAACAACTATGGCTACACCTTC
CDR3 protein: CASSQGGSPNNNYGYTF

D gene: -
clone size: -
J gene: TRBJ2-3
V gene: TRBV12-3/TRBV12-4
CDR3 DNA: TGTGCCAGCAGCCCAAGGGCATCGGCGACCTATGCAGATACGCAGTATTTT
CDR3 protein: CASSPRASATYADTQYF

D gene: -
clone size: -
J gene: TRBJ1-1
V gene: TRBV4-2
CDR3 DNA: TGTGCCAGCAGTCGGTTTGGGGCCACTGAAGCTTTCTTT
CDR3 protein: CASSRFGATEAFF

D gene: -
clone size: -
J gene: TRBJ2-7
V gene: TRBV4-1
CDR3 DNA: TGCGCCAGCAGCCAAGTTGTACACAGCACCTACGAGCAGTACTTC
CDR3 protein: CASSQVVHSTYEQYF

D gene: -
clone size: once
J gene: TRBJ2-3
V gene: TRBV27
CDR3 DNA: TGTGCCAGCAGCCCCCAGGGTTTAGCGGCCGCCGATACGCAGTATTTT
CDR3 protein: CASSPQGLAAADTQYF

D gene: -
clone size: -
J gene: TRBJ2-3
V gene: TRBV6-2/TRBV6-3
CDR3 DNA: TGTGCCAGCAGCCCGGTAGGACCCAGCACAGATACGCAGTATTTT
CDR3 protein: CASSPVGPSTDTQYF

D gene: -
clone size: -
J gene: TRBJ2-1
V gene: TRBV2
CDR3 DNA: TGTGCCAGCTCCGGGCCTTCCTTGTACAATGAGCAGTTCTTC
CDR3 protein: CASSGPSLYNEQFF

D gene: -
clone size: -
J gene: TRBJ2-2
V gene: TRBV28
CDR3 DNA: TGTGCCAGCAGTTCCTACAGGGATGATAACACCGGGGAGCTGTTTTTT
CDR3 protein: CASSSYRDDNTGELFF

D gene: -
clone size: -
J gene: TRBJ2-7
V gene: TRBV29-1
CDR3 DNA: TGCAGCGTTGACGGCGGTGCCTACGAGCAGTACTTC
CDR3 protein: CSVDGGAYEQYF

D gene: TRBD2
clone size: many
J gene: TRBJ2-1
V gene: TRBV12-5
CDR3 DNA: TGTGCTAGTGGTTTGGGAAAAGCGGGGTTCTCCTACAATGAGCAGTTCTTC
CDR3 protein: CASGLGKAGFSYNEQFF

D gene: -
clone size: few
J gene: TRBJ1-2
V gene: TRBV19
CDR3 DNA: TGTGCCAGTAGTATAGATCTGACGGGGAAGGACTATGGCTACACCTTC
CDR3 protein: CASSIDLTGKDYGYTF

D gene: -
clone size: few
J gene: TRBJ2-2
V gene: TRBV7-3
CDR3 DNA: TGTGCCAGCAGCTTAAGCCGGACGGGGGAGACCCCACAGGGATTGGAGCTGTTTTTT
CDR3 protein: CASSLSRTGETPQGLELFF

D gene: -
clone size: -
J gene: TRBJ1-2
V gene: TRBV4-1
CDR3 DNA: TGCGCCAGCAGCCAAGTGTGGGGCGTCAACTATGGCTACACCTTC
CDR3 protein: CASSQVWGVNYGYTF

D gene: -
clone size: -
J gene: TRBJ2-7
V gene: TRBV7-9
CDR3 DNA: TGTGCCAGCAGCTTAGCTTTGGATTACGAGCAGTACTTC
CDR3 protein: CASSLALDYEQYF

D gene: TRBD1
clone size: few
J gene: TRBJ1-4
V gene: TRBV12-3/TRBV12-4
CDR3 DNA: TGTGCCAGCAGTGGACAGGACCCACAGGATAATGAAAAACTGTTTTTT
CDR3 protein: CASSGQDPQDNEKLFF

D gene: -
clone size: -
J gene: TRBJ2-5
V gene: TRBV10-2
CDR3 DNA: TGCGCCAGCAGTAACCCTCTAGGGTCTAGGGAGACCCAGTACTTC
CDR3 protein: CASSNPLGSRETQYF

D gene: -
clone size: -
J gene: TRBJ1-5
V gene: TRBV28
CDR3 DNA: TGTGCCAGCATAACGACAGCTCCGCGGAGGCAGCCCCAGCATTTT
CDR3 protein: CASITTAPRRQPQHF

D gene: -
clone size: few
J gene: TRBJ1-5
V gene: TRBV7-6
CDR3 DNA: TGTGCCAGCAGCTTAGTCGGGGGGCCCCAGCATTTT
CDR3 protein: CASSLVGGPQHF

D gene: TRBD2
clone size: -
J gene: TRBJ2-1
V gene: TRBV11-2
CDR3 DNA: TGTGCCAGCAGCTTAGTGACTAGCGGGGGGAGTGGGAATGAGCAGTTCTTC
CDR3 protein: CASSLVTSGGSGNEQFF

D gene: -
clone size: -
J gene: TRBJ1-5
V gene: TRBV11-1
CDR3 DNA: TGTGCCAGCAGCTTAGCGGTGAAAAGGAAGAATCAGCCCCAGCATTTT
CDR3 protein: CASSLAVKRKNQPQHF

D gene: -
clone size: many
J gene: TRBJ2-1
V gene: TRBV6-2/TRBV6-3
CDR3 DNA: TGTGCCAGCAGTTACTCGATCGGGACAAGCTCCTACAATGAGCAGTTCTTC
CDR3 protein: CASSYSIGTSSYNEQFF

D gene: -
clone size: few
J gene: TRBJ1-2
V gene: TRBV27
CDR3 DNA: TGTGCCAGCAGTCCCGGGGGGGGCAGCTATGGCTACACCTTC
CDR3 protein: CASSPGGGSYGYTF

D gene: -
clone size: -
J gene: TRBJ2-1
V gene: TRBV4-1
CDR3 DNA: TGCGCCAGCTGCCTCAGCTCCTACAATGAGCAGTTCTTC
CDR3 protein: CASCLSSYNEQFF

D gene: TRBD1
clone size: -
J gene: TRBJ2-3
V gene: TRBV28
CDR3 DNA: TGTGCCAGCAGTCCAGGGGGCTTGATCACAGATACGCAGTATTTT
CDR3 protein: CASSPGGLITDTQYF

D gene: TRBD1
clone size: many
J gene: TRBJ2-1
V gene: TRBV7-6
CDR3 DNA: TGTGCCAGCAGCTTAAGAACAGGGGGACCCTACAATGAGCAGTTCTTC
CDR3 protein: CASSLRTGGPYNEQFF